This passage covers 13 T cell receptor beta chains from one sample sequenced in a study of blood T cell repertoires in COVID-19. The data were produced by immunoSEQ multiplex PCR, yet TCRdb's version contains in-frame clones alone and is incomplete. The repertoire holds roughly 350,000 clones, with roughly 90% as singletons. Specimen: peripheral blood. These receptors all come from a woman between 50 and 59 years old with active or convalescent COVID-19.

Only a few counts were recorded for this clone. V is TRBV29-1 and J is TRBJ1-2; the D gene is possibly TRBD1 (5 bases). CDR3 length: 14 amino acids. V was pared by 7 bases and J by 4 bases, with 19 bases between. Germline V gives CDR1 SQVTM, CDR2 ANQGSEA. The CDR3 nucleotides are TGCAGCGGGACCTCTCAGACAGCCTCCTATGGCTACACCTTC. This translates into CSGTSQTASYGYTF.

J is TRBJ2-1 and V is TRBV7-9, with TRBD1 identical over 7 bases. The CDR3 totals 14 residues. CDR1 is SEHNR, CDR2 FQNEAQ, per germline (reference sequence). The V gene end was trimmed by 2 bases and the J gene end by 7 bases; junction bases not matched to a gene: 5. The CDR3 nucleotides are TGTGCCAGCAGCTTAATGGCAGGGGGTAATGAGCAGTTCTTC. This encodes CASSLMAGGNEQFF. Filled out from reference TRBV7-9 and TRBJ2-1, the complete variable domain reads DTGVSQNPRHKITKRGQNVTFRCDPISEHNRLYWYRQTLGQGPEFLTYFQNEAQLEKSRLLSDRFSAERPKGSFSTLEIQRTEQGDSAMYLCASSLMAGGNEQFFGPGTRLTVL.

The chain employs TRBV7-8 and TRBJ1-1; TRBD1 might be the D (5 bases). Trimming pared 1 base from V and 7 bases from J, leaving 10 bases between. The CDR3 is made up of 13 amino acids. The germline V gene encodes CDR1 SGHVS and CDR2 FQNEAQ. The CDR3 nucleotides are TGTGCCAGCAGCTTAGGACAGTTTTATGAAGCTTTCTTT. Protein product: CASSLGQFYEAFF.

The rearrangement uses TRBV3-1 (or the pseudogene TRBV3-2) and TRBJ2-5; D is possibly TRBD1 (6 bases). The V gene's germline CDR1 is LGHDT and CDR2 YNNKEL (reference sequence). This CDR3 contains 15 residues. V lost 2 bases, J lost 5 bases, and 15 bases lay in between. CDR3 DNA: TGTGCCAGCAGCCAATTATTCAGGGGTAGGGAGACCCAGTACTTC. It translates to CASSQLFRGRETQYF.

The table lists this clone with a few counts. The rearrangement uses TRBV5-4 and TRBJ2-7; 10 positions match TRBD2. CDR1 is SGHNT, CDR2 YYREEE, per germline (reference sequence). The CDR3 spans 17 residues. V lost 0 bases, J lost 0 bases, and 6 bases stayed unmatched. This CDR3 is CASSLASGGLGSYEQYF. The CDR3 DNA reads TGTGCCAGCAGCTTGGCTAGCGGGGGCTTGGGCTCCTACGAGCAGTACTTC.

The CDR3 reads CASSRPGYMNTEAFF. CDR3 nucleotide sequence: TGTGCCAGCAGTCGTCCGGGATACATGAACACTGAAGCTTTCTTT. The chain employs TRBV6-5 and TRBJ1-1; D call uncertain. Germline loops: CDR1 MNHEY, CDR2 SVGAGI. Trimming cost V 5 bases and J 0 bases, with 13 bases left between them. The CDR3 is made up of 15 amino acids.

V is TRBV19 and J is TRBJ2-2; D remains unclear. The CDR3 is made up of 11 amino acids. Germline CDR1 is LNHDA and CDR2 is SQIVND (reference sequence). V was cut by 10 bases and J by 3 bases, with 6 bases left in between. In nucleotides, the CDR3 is TGTGCCACCCTGTACACCGGGGAGCTGTTTTTT. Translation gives CATLYTGELFF.

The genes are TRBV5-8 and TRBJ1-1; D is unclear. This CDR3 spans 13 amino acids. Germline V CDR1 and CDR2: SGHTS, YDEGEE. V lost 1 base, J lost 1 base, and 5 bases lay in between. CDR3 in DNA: TGTGCCAGCAGCTTGACTTGGAACACTGAAGCTTTCTTT. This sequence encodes CASSLTWNTEAFF.

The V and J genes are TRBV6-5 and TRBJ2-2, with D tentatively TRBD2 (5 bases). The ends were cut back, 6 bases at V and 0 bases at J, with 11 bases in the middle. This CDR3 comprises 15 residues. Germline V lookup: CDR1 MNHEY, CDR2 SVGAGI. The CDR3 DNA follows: TGTGCCAGCAGGAGGAGGATTACGAACACCGGGGAGCTGTTTTTT. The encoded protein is CASRRRITNTGELFF.

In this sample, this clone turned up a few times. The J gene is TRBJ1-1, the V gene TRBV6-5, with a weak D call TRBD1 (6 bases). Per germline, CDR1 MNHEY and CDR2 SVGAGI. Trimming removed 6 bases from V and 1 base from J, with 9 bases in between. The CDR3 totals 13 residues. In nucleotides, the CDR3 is TGTGCCAGCAGACCGGGACAGAACACTGAAGCTTTCTTT. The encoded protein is CASRPGQNTEAFF.

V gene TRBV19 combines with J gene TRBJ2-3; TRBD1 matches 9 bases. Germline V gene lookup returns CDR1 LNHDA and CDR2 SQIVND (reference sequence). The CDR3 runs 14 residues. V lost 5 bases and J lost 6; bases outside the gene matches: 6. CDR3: CASSYGTGSDTQYF. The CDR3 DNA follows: TGTGCCAGTAGTTACGGGACAGGGTCTGATACGCAGTATTTT.

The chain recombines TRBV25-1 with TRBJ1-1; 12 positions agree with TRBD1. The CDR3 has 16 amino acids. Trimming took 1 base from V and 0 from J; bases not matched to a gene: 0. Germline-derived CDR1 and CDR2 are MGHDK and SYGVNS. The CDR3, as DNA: TGTGCCAGCAGTGAATGGGACAGGGGGCTGAACACTGAAGCTTTCTTT. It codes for CASSEWDRGLNTEAFF.

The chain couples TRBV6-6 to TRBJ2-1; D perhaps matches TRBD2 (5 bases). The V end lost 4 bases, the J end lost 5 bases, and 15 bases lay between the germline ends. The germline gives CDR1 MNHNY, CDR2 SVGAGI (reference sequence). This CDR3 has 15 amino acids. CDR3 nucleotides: TGTGCCAGCAGTTTTACACGGATGAGGGACAATGAGCAGTTCTTC. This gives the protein CASSFTRMRDNEQFF.